These T cell receptor beta chains were read from a single sample in a study of cytomegalovirus exposure and HLA in healthy donors. Libraries were prepared by immunoSEQ multiplex PCR; TCRdb keeps only in-frame clonotypes and omits some of them. This sample has fewer than 200,000 clones, with around nine tenths found just once. The sequenced material came from PBMCs. These receptors came from a man in his late teens or twenties in good health and CMV-seropositive. The CDR3 runs from the conserved cysteine through the conserved F or W. A D gene is named only where the DNA matches it firmly.

D,V,length,CDR3
-,TRBV19,13,CASSITGLDGYTF
-,TRBV5-8,12,CASSLRANEAFF
-,TRBV7-3,15,CASSFAGLGANVLTF
-,TRBV5-5,15,CASSLGAAASAEQYF
TRBD1,TRBV18,14,CASSPGQENSPLHF
-,TRBV16,15,CASSQSPGLDEKLFF
-,TRBV27,16,CASSPSAAANTGELFF
-,TRBV9,13,CASSVGQTDTQYF
-,TRBV7-2,17,CASSGGPFPWPTDTQYF
TRBD1,TRBV7-3,15,CASSSTGGYKGGYTF
-,TRBV6-5,12,CASSRLEDEQFF